This T cell receptor (beta chain) emerged from a study of coeliac disease (dated by TCRdb to between 2021 and 2023). About the investigation overall: Each coeliac patient fell into one of three classes: newly diagnosed active disease, refractory coeliac disease type I, or disease kept under control by a gluten-free diet. Because high-resolution HLA typing was not available, biased TRBV7-2 usage was queried as a proof of principle. The study applied next-generation sequencing of rearranged TRB and TRG CDR3 regions to small intestinal lymphocyte fractions from coeliac and non-coeliac patients. The study was aimed at characterising TR repertoires of small intestinal T cells in active, refractory type I and gluten-free-diet-treated coeliac disease. A total of approximately 30 patients took part in the full study: about 22 had serologically confirmed coeliac disease and 8 were controls with non-small intestinal disorders. Samples from roughly 27 subjects were successfully TRB sequenced, and these included about 22 paired samples of bulk unsorted intraepithelial and lamina propria cells. The investigation overall reported the following: Cross-contamination between compartments was possible, because separating intraepithelial cells from lamina propria cells did not produce high-purity fractions. TRB repertoires were largely private; most amino acid sequences were unique to one sample, and V-gene usage did not differ significantly by disease group. The approach was considered by the authors to be unsuitable for unbiased detection of gliadin-specific T cells, as gliadin-specific T cells are scarce and rarely shared between patients. TRB and TRG repertoires of active coeliac intraepithelial and lamina propria samples showed lower clonality than controls, suggesting recruitment of diverse T cells.

Receptor libraries were prepared by the immunoSEQ multiplex PCR assay. The TR loci were subjected to amplification by multiplexed PCR, for which V gene segments served as targets of the forward primers and J gene segments as targets of the reverse primers. The Illumina HiSeq System was used to sequence the amplified CDR3 regions. As for the authors' bioinformatics: A nearest-neighbour algorithm merged closely related reads to remove PCR and sequencing errors and collapse data into unique sequences. Two measures summarised the repertoires: clonality, and T cell density, defined as TR molecules per amount of genomic DNA input. CDR3 amino acid sequences present in at least 80% of unsorted samples were defined as public TRs and were then tested for differential abundance between coeliac and control samples. Kruskal-Wallis tests followed by Dunn post-tests were used to test for differences in clonality and density between disease groups. Here the immuneACCESS table is served through TCRdb, limited to in-frame sequences with V and J called. Missing clones are a known gap in these copies; in checked studies unresolved V genes cover under half, and the rest lacks a known reason. D and trimming come from the DNA, and the V and J calls and clone size come from that table. A total of almost 5,500 clones appear in this sample, roughly 58% of them only once. The top ten clones comprise 5.5% to 7.5% of the sample.

Aliquots of around 500,000 cells were frozen in DMSO/FBS in liquid nitrogen, and one aliquot per fraction was used for sequencing. Every one of the 30 patients in the study had endoscopy and a small intestinal biopsy. Intraepithelial cells were released by stirring biopsies for one hour at 37°C in RPMI containing EGTA, MgCl2 and 1% FBS. Genomic DNA was extracted from frozen unsorted cell fractions using the Qiagen DNeasy blood extraction kit. On this clone: It lacks a known antigen. No much larger clone is present one base from it, and per-base qualities are unavailable.

The CDR3 contains 16 residues, cysteine and phenylalanine counted. Of the read, only the CDR3 DNA is kept; its 48 bases are in frame from base 1. CDR1 SGHTA and CDR2 FQGNSA were looked up in the germline V gene. Trimming costs V 1 base and J 1 base, and their ends lie 10 bases apart. The clonotype was recovered from a woman aged 30 to 39 with active celiac disease. The sequence joins TRBV7-2 to TRBJ1-4; D gene: possibly TRBD1, on 6 matching bases. Source material: intraepithelial lymphocytes from the gut. Per the publication, the cell subset or site label means: intraepithelial cell (IEC) fraction of small intestinal biopsy. The nucleotide sequence is TGTGCCAGCAGCTTAGTCCTCAGGGGAACTAATGAAAAACTGTTTTTT. Its protein is CASSLVLRGTNEKLFF.